This is a list of T cell receptor beta chains from one sample in a study of technical replicates of blood from a handful of donors. Repertoires were generated with immunoSEQ multiplex PCR, while TCRdb's copy carries only in-frame clones and drops some. Here the sample spans about 80,000 clones, roughly 91% being singletons. The specimen sequenced was T cells isolated from PBMCs. Source of these receptors: a human donor in good health. Each CDR3 is given with its conserved first and last residue. Fields, in order: clone size, J gene, D gene, V gene, CDR3 protein, CDR3 DNA. D genes are given only for firm matches. Expanded clones are given a class, and other clones once, few, many or no size at all.

abundance: NA; j_gene: TRBJ2-1; d_gene: NA; v_gene: TRBV4-3; CDR3aa: CASSQAGWVVPMGEQFF; CDR3nt: TGCGCCAGCAGCCAAGCGGGTTGGGTAGTCCCGATGGGTGAGCAGTTCTTC
abundance: NA; j_gene: TRBJ2-7; d_gene: NA; v_gene: TRBV5-1; CDR3aa: CASSLTSYEQYF; CDR3nt: TGCGCCAGCAGCTTAACCAGCTACGAGCAGTACTTC
abundance: NA; j_gene: TRBJ2-1; d_gene: TRBD2; v_gene: TRBV11-3; CDR3aa: CASSVTGLAVSEQFF; CDR3nt: TGTGCCAGCAGCGTGACCGGACTAGCTGTGAGCGAGCAGTTCTTC
abundance: NA; j_gene: TRBJ2-4; d_gene: TRBD2; v_gene: TRBV4-3; CDR3aa: CASSQVYFRTSGKFGKNIQYF; CDR3nt: TGCGCCAGCAGCCAAGTTTATTTTAGGACTAGCGGCAAATTTGGGAAAAACATTCAGTACTTC
abundance: NA; j_gene: TRBJ2-5; d_gene: NA; v_gene: TRBV5-1; CDR3aa: CASSTPRRGETQYF; CDR3nt: TGCGCCAGCAGTACTCCGAGGAGGGGAGAGACCCAGTACTTC
abundance: NA; j_gene: TRBJ2-1; d_gene: TRBD2; v_gene: TRBV11-2; CDR3aa: CASSTSGGYNEQFF; CDR3nt: TGTGCCAGCAGTACTAGCGGGGGGTACAATGAGCAGTTCTTC
abundance: NA; j_gene: TRBJ2-3; d_gene: TRBD2; v_gene: TRBV2; CDR3aa: CASSEEPWTSGTDTQYF; CDR3nt: TGTGCCAGCAGTGAAGAGCCGTGGACTAGCGGCACAGATACGCAGTATTTT
abundance: NA; j_gene: TRBJ1-5; d_gene: NA; v_gene: TRBV30; CDR3aa: CASSRVGNQPQHF; CDR3nt: TGTGCCTCTTCCAGGGTCGGCAATCAGCCCCAGCATTTT
abundance: few; j_gene: TRBJ1-2; d_gene: NA; v_gene: TRBV5-6; CDR3aa: CASSGRGGYTF; CDR3nt: TGTGCCAGCAGCGGCAGGGGCGGCTACACCTTC
abundance: NA; j_gene: TRBJ2-5; d_gene: NA; v_gene: TRBV2; CDR3aa: CASTVSETQYF; CDR3nt: TGTGCCAGCACGGTTTCAGAGACCCAGTACTTC
abundance: NA; j_gene: TRBJ1-1; d_gene: NA; v_gene: TRBV13; CDR3aa: CASSLNRMNTEAFF; CDR3nt: TGTGCCAGCAGCTTGAACAGGATGAACACTGAAGCTTTCTTT
abundance: once; j_gene: TRBJ2-7; d_gene: NA; v_gene: TRBV4-3; CDR3aa: CASSQSLSETYEQYF; CDR3nt: TGCGCCAGCAGCCAAAGTTTATCTGAGACCTACGAGCAGTACTTC
abundance: NA; j_gene: TRBJ2-1; d_gene: NA; v_gene: TRBV30; CDR3aa: CAWSTYSSYNEQFF; CDR3nt: TGTGCCTGGAGTACTTATAGCTCCTACAATGAGCAGTTCTTC
abundance: NA; j_gene: TRBJ1-3; d_gene: NA; v_gene: TRBV15; CDR3aa: CATSRDSGNTIYF; CDR3nt: TGTGCCACCAGCAGAGACAGCGGGAACACCATATATTTT
abundance: NA; j_gene: TRBJ1-3; d_gene: NA; v_gene: TRBV4-3; CDR3aa: CASSQEADYSGNTIYF; CDR3nt: TGCGCCAGCAGCCAAGAGGCGGATTACTCTGGAAACACCATATATTTT
abundance: few; j_gene: TRBJ2-7; d_gene: NA; v_gene: TRBV10-1; CDR3aa: CASSDSKPSDEQYF; CDR3nt: TGCGCCAGCAGTGATAGCAAACCTTCCGACGAGCAGTACTTC
abundance: NA; j_gene: TRBJ1-1; d_gene: TRBD1; v_gene: TRBV18; CDR3aa: CASSSAGTGGMNTEAFF; CDR3nt: TGTGCCAGCTCATCCGCCGGGACAGGGGGTATGAACACTGAAGCTTTCTTT
abundance: NA; j_gene: TRBJ2-5; d_gene: TRBD2; v_gene: TRBV4-2; CDR3aa: CASSQGSSAGEGDRTQYF; CDR3nt: TGTGCCAGCAGCCAAGGGTCGTCAGCGGGAGAAGGTGATAGGACCCAGTACTTC
abundance: NA; j_gene: TRBJ1-1; d_gene: NA; v_gene: TRBV5-6; CDR3aa: CASSLHFRGSEAFF; CDR3nt: TGTGCCAGCAGCTTGCATTTTAGGGGATCAGAAGCTTTCTTT
abundance: NA; j_gene: TRBJ1-1; d_gene: NA; v_gene: TRBV4-3; CDR3aa: CASSQVLFLRNTEAFF; CDR3nt: TGCGCCAGCAGCCAAGTCTTGTTTCTTAGGAACACTGAAGCTTTCTTT